This is a list of T cell receptor beta chains from one sample in a study of T cells in Graves' hyperthyroidism and ophthalmopathy. MiXCR, run by TCRdb on the multiplex PCR reads, gives a single entry per CDR3 protein. The data show about 590,000 distinct CDR3 sequences, 15% to 19% seen once. The source material was blood. These receptors all stem from a woman aged 30 to 39 with Graves' hyperthyroidism. Both conserved end residues are part of each CDR3. Each record gives: clone size, CDR3 length, D gene, V gene, J gene, CDR3 DNA, CDR3 protein. D genes are given only for firm matches. The size of a clone is reported for some rows only, either as once, few or many, or as a class for expanded clones.

abundance: few; len: 13; d_gene: TRBD1; v_gene: TRBV2; j_gene: TRBJ1-4; CDR3nt: TGTGCCAGCCGACAGGGGGCTTATGAAAAACTGTTTTTT; CDR3aa: CASRQGAYEKLFF
abundance: many; len: 16; d_gene: -; v_gene: TRBV2; j_gene: TRBJ1-3; CDR3nt: TGTGCCAGCAGTGAAGCGGCATGGGTCGGCGGAAACACCATATATTTT; CDR3aa: CASSEAAWVGGNTIYF
abundance: many; len: 15; d_gene: -; v_gene: TRBV7-9; j_gene: TRBJ2-4; CDR3nt: TGTGCCAGCAGCAACAGAGGGGTCCCCCAAAACATTCAGTACTTC; CDR3aa: CASSNRGVPQNIQYF
abundance: many; len: 15; d_gene: TRBD2; v_gene: TRBV5-1; j_gene: TRBJ2-7; CDR3nt: TGCGCCAGCAGCTTAGGCGGGAGGGGATCCTACGAGCAGTACTTC; CDR3aa: CASSLGGRGSYEQYF
abundance: few; len: 14; d_gene: TRBD1; v_gene: TRBV29-1; j_gene: TRBJ2-2; CDR3nt: TGCAGCGTTGAAGGACAGGGTCAAGGCGGGGAGCTGTTTTTT; CDR3aa: CSVEGQGQGGELFF
abundance: many; len: 12; d_gene: -; v_gene: TRBV28; j_gene: TRBJ2-1; CDR3nt: TGTGCCAGCAGAGCGCCCCTGAATGAGCAGTTCTTC; CDR3aa: CASRAPLNEQFF
abundance: many; len: 13; d_gene: -; v_gene: TRBV9; j_gene: TRBJ2-2; CDR3nt: TGTGCCAGCAGCGTGGAAGTTACCGGGGAGCTGTTTTTT; CDR3aa: CASSVEVTGELFF
abundance: many; len: 16; d_gene: -; v_gene: TRBV24-1; j_gene: TRBJ2-5; CDR3nt: TGTGCCACCAGTGACTTTCAGGGCGAATCAAGGGAGACCCAGTACTTC; CDR3aa: CATSDFQGESRETQYF
abundance: few; len: 15; d_gene: -; v_gene: TRBV9; j_gene: TRBJ1-6; CDR3nt: TGTGCCAGCAGCGAAGGGGGATTTGATAATTCACCCCTCCACTTT; CDR3aa: CASSEGGFDNSPLHF
abundance: many; len: 17; d_gene: TRBD1; v_gene: TRBV10-3; j_gene: TRBJ1-5; CDR3nt: TGTGCCATCAGTGACGACCCTTCGGGACAGGGAGATCAGCCCCAGCATTTT; CDR3aa: CAISDDPSGQGDQPQHF
abundance: many; len: 13; d_gene: TRBD2; v_gene: TRBV5-6; j_gene: TRBJ2-7; CDR3nt: TGTGCCAGCAGCGGGACTAGCCTCTACGAGCAGTACTTC; CDR3aa: CASSGTSLYEQYF
abundance: many; len: 14; d_gene: -; v_gene: TRBV20-1; j_gene: TRBJ1-6; CDR3nt: TGCAGTGCTAGAGGGGTAGGGGCCAATTCACCCCTCCACTTT; CDR3aa: CSARGVGANSPLHF
abundance: -; len: 15; d_gene: -; v_gene: TRBV6-2/TRBV6-3; j_gene: TRBJ2-1; CDR3nt: TGTGCCAGCAACCAACGCAGGGTGTTGGACAATGAGCAGTTCTTC; CDR3aa: CASNQRRVLDNEQFF
abundance: few; len: 17; d_gene: TRBD1; v_gene: TRBV6-2/TRBV6-3; j_gene: TRBJ2-2; CDR3nt: TGTGCCAGCAGTAACGAGCTCCGGGACAGAAACACCGGGGAGCTGTTTTTT; CDR3aa: CASSNELRDRNTGELFF
abundance: many; len: 14; d_gene: TRBD2; v_gene: TRBV12-3/TRBV12-4; j_gene: TRBJ2-3; CDR3nt: TGTGCCAGTGGAATAGCGGGGAACACAGATACGCAGTATTTT; CDR3aa: CASGIAGNTDTQYF
abundance: -; len: 16; d_gene: TRBD2; v_gene: TRBV24-1; j_gene: TRBJ2-1; CDR3nt: TGTGCCACCAGTGACCCCATTGCGGGAGGGCCGAATGAGCAGTTCTTC; CDR3aa: CATSDPIAGGPNEQFF
abundance: many; len: 14; d_gene: TRBD2; v_gene: TRBV6-1; j_gene: TRBJ2-7; CDR3nt: TGTGCCAGCATGGGCCTAGCGGAGCCTTACCAGCAGTACTTC; CDR3aa: CASMGLAEPYQQYF
abundance: -; len: 18; d_gene: TRBD1; v_gene: TRBV10-2; j_gene: TRBJ1-2; CDR3nt: TGCGCCAGCAGTGAGGTGACAGGGGGGATGAATTTTAACTATGGCTACACCTTC; CDR3aa: CASSEVTGGMNFNYGYTF
abundance: many; len: 15; d_gene: TRBD2; v_gene: TRBV12-3/TRBV12-4; j_gene: TRBJ2-2; CDR3nt: TGTGCCAGCAGCTCTAGCGGGAGGGTTATCGGGGAGCTGTTTTTT; CDR3aa: CASSSSGRVIGELFF
abundance: few; len: 16; d_gene: TRBD2; v_gene: TRBV12-3/TRBV12-4; j_gene: TRBJ2-1; CDR3nt: TGTGCCAGCAGTTTAGCACTAGCGGGAGGGCCCGATGAGCAGTTCTTC; CDR3aa: CASSLALAGGPDEQFF
abundance: many; len: 15; d_gene: TRBD1; v_gene: TRBV18; j_gene: TRBJ2-7; CDR3nt: TGTGCCAGCTCACCACAGGGACAGGGGCCCTACGAGCAGTACTTC; CDR3aa: CASSPQGQGPYEQYF
abundance: many; len: 14; d_gene: TRBD2; v_gene: TRBV18; j_gene: TRBJ2-5; CDR3nt: TGTGCCAGCTCACCACCTAGCGGGGGGGAGACCCAGTACTTC; CDR3aa: CASSPPSGGETQYF
abundance: many; len: 16; d_gene: TRBD2; v_gene: TRBV11-2; j_gene: TRBJ2-7; CDR3nt: TGTGCCAGCCGTCGTGAGCTAGCGGGAGGAAACGGCGAGCAGTACTTC; CDR3aa: CASRRELAGGNGEQYF
abundance: few; len: 13; d_gene: -; v_gene: TRBV28; j_gene: TRBJ2-2; CDR3nt: TGTGCCAGCAGTTTTTGGCCATCCGGGGAGCTGTTTTTT; CDR3aa: CASSFWPSGELFF
abundance: -; len: 17; d_gene: -; v_gene: TRBV24-1; j_gene: TRBJ2-5; CDR3nt: TGTGCCACCAGTGAAGGAACGCAGGGGCCTTACGAAGATCCCCAGTACTTC; CDR3aa: CATSEGTQGPYEDPQYF
abundance: -; len: 18; d_gene: TRBD2; v_gene: TRBV20-1; j_gene: TRBJ2-3; CDR3nt: TGCAGTGCTAAAAGGACTAGCGGGGATCTATCAAGCACAGATACGCAGTATTTT; CDR3aa: CSAKRTSGDLSSTDTQYF
abundance: many; len: 16; d_gene: TRBD2; v_gene: TRBV6-5; j_gene: TRBJ2-7; CDR3nt: TGTGCCAGCAGTTACCTTCCGACTAGCGTGTACTACGAGCAGTACTTC; CDR3aa: CASSYLPTSVYYEQYF
abundance: many; len: 14; d_gene: -; v_gene: TRBV30; j_gene: TRBJ1-5; CDR3nt: TGTGCCTGGAGTAATACAGGAAGCAATCAGCCCCAGCATTTT; CDR3aa: CAWSNTGSNQPQHF
abundance: many; len: 15; d_gene: TRBD2; v_gene: TRBV11-2; j_gene: TRBJ2-7; CDR3nt: TGTGCCAGCAGTTCCACTAGCGGGAGTTGGTACGAGCAGTACTTC; CDR3aa: CASSSTSGSWYEQYF
abundance: many; len: 15; d_gene: -; v_gene: TRBV12-3/TRBV12-4; j_gene: TRBJ1-2; CDR3nt: TGTGCCAGCAGTCTCTTACCCCCAGGGGCTGGTGGCTACACCTTC; CDR3aa: CASSLLPPGAGGYTF
abundance: many; len: 14; d_gene: -; v_gene: TRBV7-9; j_gene: TRBJ2-7; CDR3nt: TGTGCCAGCAGCCGGGGATCATTGTCCTACGAGCAGTACTTC; CDR3aa: CASSRGSLSYEQYF
abundance: -; len: 16; d_gene: -; v_gene: TRBV5-1; j_gene: TRBJ2-3; CDR3nt: TGCGCCAGCAGTCCCTCCGGGGGCAGTGGGGCAGATACGCAGTATTTT; CDR3aa: CASSPSGGSGADTQYF
abundance: many; len: 15; d_gene: -; v_gene: TRBV12-3/TRBV12-4; j_gene: TRBJ1-5; CDR3nt: TGTGCCAGCAGTCTCCGACAGGAGTACAATCAGCCCCAGCATTTT; CDR3aa: CASSLRQEYNQPQHF
abundance: many; len: 13; d_gene: -; v_gene: TRBV27; j_gene: TRBJ1-1; CDR3nt: TGTGCCAGCAGGTTGGCAGGGGACACTGAAGCTTTCTTT; CDR3aa: CASRLAGDTEAFF
abundance: -; len: 17; d_gene: TRBD1; v_gene: TRBV6-5; j_gene: TRBJ1-3; CDR3nt: TGTGCCAGCAGTTACTCACTGACAGGGGCGAAAGGAAACACCATATATTTT; CDR3aa: CASSYSLTGAKGNTIYF
abundance: few; len: 16; d_gene: -; v_gene: TRBV4-2; j_gene: TRBJ1-5; CDR3nt: TGTGCCAGCAGCCAAGATCCCGACAGATCTCATCAGCCCCAGCATTTT; CDR3aa: CASSQDPDRSHQPQHF
abundance: many; len: 15; d_gene: -; v_gene: TRBV28; j_gene: TRBJ2-7; CDR3nt: TGTGCCAGCAGTTTGGGGGCGGGGCTGGACTACGAGCAGTACTTC; CDR3aa: CASSLGAGLDYEQYF
abundance: many; len: 14; d_gene: -; v_gene: TRBV18; j_gene: TRBJ2-3; CDR3nt: TGTGCCAGCTCACCGACTAGGGGTGCAGATACGCAGTATTTT; CDR3aa: CASSPTRGADTQYF
abundance: many; len: 14; d_gene: -; v_gene: TRBV27; j_gene: TRBJ1-5; CDR3nt: TGTGCCAGCGGTGAAGGTTATAGCAATCAGCCCCAGCATTTT; CDR3aa: CASGEGYSNQPQHF
abundance: -; len: 13; d_gene: -; v_gene: TRBV27; j_gene: TRBJ2-4; CDR3nt: TGTGCCAGCAGTTTAACAGCGCAGGGCATTCAGTACTTC; CDR3aa: CASSLTAQGIQYF
abundance: many; len: 15; d_gene: TRBD2; v_gene: TRBV3-1; j_gene: TRBJ2-3; CDR3nt: TGTGCCAGCAGCCAAGTAGCGGGAGCAACAGATACGCAGTATTTT; CDR3aa: CASSQVAGATDTQYF
abundance: many; len: 18; d_gene: TRBD1; v_gene: TRBV6-2/TRBV6-3; j_gene: TRBJ2-1; CDR3nt: TGTGCCAGCAGTACACAACCTTGGACAGGGGTAACCTACAATGAGCAGTTCTTC; CDR3aa: CASSTQPWTGVTYNEQFF